The 27 T cell receptor beta chains below come from one sample, sequenced in a study of technical replicates of blood from a handful of donors. Profiling relied on immunoSEQ multiplex PCR, and the TCRdb table lists in-frame clones only, not all of them. Among approximately 85,000 clones listed, around 94% were seen once. Specimen: T cells isolated from PBMCs. The receptor source for this set is a human donor in good health.

The chain carries TRBV6-8 and TRBJ1-2; 8 bases map to TRBD1. This CDR3 has 14 amino acids. Looked up from germline, CDR1 is MNHGY and CDR2 is SAAAGT. Germline trimming cut 7 bases from V and 7 bases from J; bases unmatched to any gene: 11. CDR3 nucleotides: TGTGCCAGCATGTGTATGCAGGGGGCTATTGGCTACACCTTC. Translation: CASMCMQGAIGYTF.

This chain uses TRBV4-1 with TRBJ2-3, with a possible D match to TRBD1 (5 bases). The germline V gene has CDR1 MGHRA and CDR2 YSYEKL. The CDR3 has 17 amino acids. The V end was cut by 3 bases, the J end by 3 bases, with 19 bases between. CDR3 residues: CASSQTRHRPGTDTQYF. The CDR3 nucleotides read TGCGCCAGCAGCCAGACAAGACACCGCCCAGGGACAGATACGCAGTATTTT.

This clone was seen a single time. V gene TRBV29-1 combines with J gene TRBJ2-3; TRBD2 agrees at 14 bases. The V segment lost 5 bases and the J segment 6 bases; nucleotides outside the gene matches: 1. The germline CDR1 and CDR2 sequences are SQVTM and ANQGSEA. CDR3 length: 13 residues. The CDR3 loop is CSVRTSGRDTQYF. The CDR3 bases are TGCAGCGTTCGGACTAGCGGGAGGGATACGCAGTATTTT.

CDR3 in amino acids: CASKTSGSTDTQYF. The CDR3 coding sequence is TGTGCCAGTAAGACTAGCGGGAGCACAGATACGCAGTATTTT. The genes are TRBV19 and TRBJ2-3, with 10 bases aligning to TRBD2. Germline V gene data show CDR1 as LNHDA and CDR2 as SQIVND (reference sequence). The V gene end was trimmed by 7 bases and the J gene end by 0 bases; junction bases not matched to a gene: 1. This CDR3 region has 14 residues.

The V and J genes are TRBV4-1 and TRBJ2-3, with 8 bases that match TRBD2. The germline gives CDR1 MGHRA, CDR2 YSYEKL. The CDR3 consists of 16 residues. V dropped 4 bases and J dropped 5; count of bases not matched to a gene: 11. In DNA form, the CDR3 reads TGCGCCAGCAGCCTCGGGAGGGACGTTGGGGGAGATACGCAGTATTTT. It specifies CASSLGRDVGGDTQYF.

This sequence joins TRBV6-6 and TRBJ2-3; possibly TRBD1 for D (5 bases). Trimming left V 6 bases short and J 6 bases short, with 19 bases between. This CDR3 has 15 residues. The germline V gene has CDR1 MNHNY and CDR2 SVGAGI (reference sequence). The CDR3 sequence: CASSTDRLVGDTQYF. In DNA form, the CDR3 reads TGTGCCAGCAGCACTGACAGACTGGTTGGGGATACGCAGTATTTT.

V gene TRBV4-1 combines with J gene TRBJ1-1, with D possibly TRBD1 on 6 matching bases. Trimming removed 1 base at V and 4 bases at J, with 16 bases between. This CDR3 is built from 16 residues. Germline-derived CDR1 and CDR2 are MGHRA and YSYEKL. This CDR3 reads CASSQGSGGARTEAFF. The CDR3, as DNA: TGCGCCAGCAGCCAAGGGTCCGGGGGGGCCCGCACTGAAGCTTTCTTT.

This chain connects TRBV27 to TRBJ2-7; TRBD2 matches 11 bases. There are 16 residues in the CDR3. The germline CDR1 and CDR2 sequences are MNHEY and SMNVEV (reference sequence). The V and J ends lost 2 bases and 4 bases, in that order; junction bases with no gene match: 7. CDR3 protein: CASSLLAGGPKYEQYF. The CDR3 DNA is TGTGCCAGCAGTTTACTAGCGGGGGGACCAAAGTACGAGCAGTACTTC.

In regard to this clone: Other DNA sequences within the sample encode an identical CDR3. The chain carries TRBV6-5 and TRBJ2-7; D might be TRBD2 (5 bases). This CDR3 contains 13 residues. Trimming removed 2 bases from V and 1 base from J, with 6 bases in between. The germline V gene encodes CDR1 MNHEY and CDR2 SVGAGI. CDR3 nucleotides: TGTGCCAGCAGTTACACTAGGTCCTACGAGCAGTACTTC. Amino acids: CASSYTRSYEQYF.

The chain uses TRBV2 and TRBJ2-4; 7 bases map to TRBD2. With V trimmed by 6 bases and J by 7 bases, 6 bases remained unmatched. The germline V gene encodes CDR1 SNHLY and CDR2 FYNNEI. CDR3 length equals 13 residues. The CDR3 spells CASRPDGGNIQYF. The CDR3, as DNA: TGTGCCAGCAGGCCGGACGGGGGGAACATTCAGTACTTC.

The chain recombines TRBV2 with TRBJ1-5, with D perhaps matching TRBD1 (6 bases). This CDR3 is 16 amino acids long. The germline V and J ends were trimmed by 2 bases and 4 bases, with 15 bases remaining between them. Germline V gene data show CDR1 as SNHLY and CDR2 as FYNNEI. Here the CDR3 reads CASSESTDRRNQPQHF. CDR3 in DNA: TGTGCCAGCAGTGAATCTACGGACAGAAGAAATCAGCCCCAGCATTTT.

The V gene is TRBV28, the J gene TRBJ2-1; possibly TRBD2 for D (5 bases). CDR1 MDHEN and CDR2 SYDVKM come from the germline V gene. V was cut by 4 bases and J by 8 bases, with 12 bases left in between. The CDR3 runs to 13 residues. For the CDR3, the DNA is TGTGCCAGCAGTTCCCTGGACTTTTATGAGCAGTTCTTC. This sequence encodes CASSSLDFYEQFF. The full variable domain, completed using reference TRBV28 and TRBJ2-1, is DVKVTQSSRYLVKRTGEKVFLECVQDMDHENMFWYRQDPGLGLRLIYFSYDVKMKEKGDIPEGYSVSREKKERFSLILESASTNQTSMYLCASSSLDFYEQFFGPGTRLTVL.

The chain links TRBV9 to TRBJ2-2; D call uncertain. Germline V gene lookup returns CDR1 SGDLS and CDR2 YYNGEE. CDR3 length: 12 residues. Between the trimmed V and J ends, which lost 1 base and 6 bases, there was a span of 4 bases. This CDR3 reads CASSVSAGELFF. DNA of the CDR3: TGTGCCAGCAGCGTATCAGCCGGGGAGCTGTTTTTT.

The chain uses TRBV2 and TRBJ2-2, with D maybe TRBD1 (5 bases). The CDR3 length is 19 residues. V was pared by 2 bases and J by 6 bases, with 25 bases between. Germline lookup yields CDR1 SNHLY and CDR2 FYNNEI. The CDR3 loop reads CASSELPQGHGGHPGELFF. The CDR3 DNA follows: TGTGCCAGCAGTGAACTCCCTCAGGGCCACGGTGGTCACCCCGGGGAGCTGTTTTTT.

The V and J genes are TRBV11-1 and TRBJ2-6; unclear D gene. The CDR3 sequence is 14 residues long. Germline lookup yields CDR1 SGHAT and CDR2 FQDESV (reference sequence). V was clipped by 1 base and J by 2 bases, with 3 bases between them. The CDR3 coding sequence is TGTGCCAGCAGCTTAGGCGCTGGGGCCAACGTCCTGACTTTC. This encodes CASSLGAGANVLTF.

The J gene is TRBJ2-7, the V gene TRBV27, with 7 bases that match TRBD2. Germline V gene lookup returns CDR1 MNHEY and CDR2 SMNVEV (reference sequence). CDR3 length equals 13 residues. After removal of 1 base from V and 6 bases from J, the junction contained 3 bases not matched to a gene. CDR3 loop: CASSLWSSGEQYF. As DNA, the CDR3 is TGTGCCAGCAGTTTATGGTCTAGCGGCGAGCAGTACTTC.

This clone was counted only a few times. The chain uses TRBV9 and TRBJ2-1, with D possibly TRBD1 on 6 matching bases. The CDR3 totals 17 residues. Trimming removed 1 base at V and 1 base at J, with 15 bases between. CDR1 is SGDLS and CDR2 is YYNGEE in the germline V gene. The DNA for the CDR3 is TGTGCCAGCAGCGTAATAGGTAGGGGGACGTCCTACAATGAGCAGTTCTTC. Its translation is CASSVIGRGTSYNEQFF.

The V call is TRBV15, the J call TRBJ1-1; D gene unclear. The V and J ends lost 0 bases and 0 bases respectively, with 8 bases between them. CDR1 and CDR2 from the germline V gene are LNHNV and YYDKDF (reference sequence). This CDR3 has 15 residues. The CDR3 is CATSRDSNMNTEAFF. In DNA, the CDR3 is TGTGCCACCAGCAGAGATTCTAATATGAACACTGAAGCTTTCTTT.

V usage is TRBV2 and J usage is TRBJ2-7; D gene ambiguous. The germline V gene has CDR1 SNHLY and CDR2 FYNNEI. The V end was cut by 6 bases, the J end by 0 bases, with 12 bases between. The CDR3 has 14 residues. DNA of the CDR3: TGTGCCAGCAGATCACGAGTTGGCTCCTACGAGCAGTACTTC. This gives the protein CASRSRVGSYEQYF.

The V call is TRBV2, the J call TRBJ2-1; D not resolved. This CDR3 is built from 11 residues. V was trimmed by 6 bases and J by 9 bases, leaving 9 bases between them. Germline CDR1 is SNHLY and CDR2 is FYNNEI. The CDR3 sequence is CASRLLGEQFF. The CDR3 DNA follows: TGTGCCAGCAGGTTACTCGGTGAGCAGTTCTTC.

V gene TRBV4-2 combines with J gene TRBJ2-7; TRBD2 agrees at 10 bases. From germline, CDR1 is LGHNA and CDR2 YNFKEQ. V shed 1 base and J 3 bases; nucleotides not matched to a gene: 3. The CDR3 has 15 amino acids. The CDR3 loop reads CASSQVGTSDYEQYF. The CDR3 nucleotides are TGTGCCAGCAGCCAAGTAGGGACTAGCGACTACGAGCAGTACTTC.

The V call is TRBV28, the J call TRBJ1-1; TRBD1 aligns across 7 bases. The V gene's germline CDR1 is MDHEN and CDR2 SYDVKM. The J segment lost 1 base and the V segment lost 6 bases, leaving 8 bases of the junction unmatched. The CDR3 is made up of 15 amino acids. The CDR3 DNA reads as TGTGCCAGCAGCTCTGCCGGGACAGCGAACACTGAAGCTTTCTTT. Translated: CASSSAGTANTEAFF.

The chain carries TRBV6-1 and TRBJ2-6, with TRBD1 matching 7 bases. The J segment lost 4 bases and the V segment lost 2 bases, leaving 2 bases of the junction unmatched. Germline CDR1 is MNHNS and CDR2 is SASEGT. The CDR3 is 15 amino acids. CDR3 coding DNA: TGTGCCAGCAGTGAAACAGGGGACGGGGCCAACGTCCTGACTTTC. As protein: CASSETGDGANVLTF.

The CDR3 nucleotides are TGTGCCAGCAGTGAGGGTCAGGGTAAGACCCAGTACTTC. It codes for CASSEGQGKTQYF. V and J are TRBV25-1 and TRBJ2-5, with D perhaps matching TRBD1 (5 bases). The germline V gene encodes CDR1 MGHDK and CDR2 SYGVNS. This CDR3 has 13 residues. V shed 3 bases and J shed 6 bases, with 11 bases lying between them.

This CDR3 is CASSLGTGSAGNEQFF. CDR3 sequence (DNA): TGCGCCAGCAGCTTGGGTACAGGGTCCGCAGGCAATGAGCAGTTCTTC. V usage is TRBV5-1 and J usage is TRBJ2-1, with D tentatively TRBD1 (6 bases). Trimming cost V 0 bases and J 6 bases, with 16 bases left between them. Germline V gene sequence: CDR1 SGHRS, CDR2 YFSETQ. CDR3 length: 16 amino acids.

The CDR3, as DNA: TGTGCCAGCAGCTTAGCGCGGGCCTACGAGCAGTACTTC. Residues: CASSLARAYEQYF. V and J are TRBV7-9 and TRBJ2-7; D may be TRBD2 (5 bases). The V and J ends lost 0 bases and 2 bases respectively, with 5 bases between them. This CDR3 comprises 13 residues. CDR1 is SEHNR, CDR2 FQNEAQ, per germline (reference sequence).

This chain links TRBV6-1 with TRBJ2-7; no clear D. CDR3 length: 12 amino acids. Germline CDR1 reads MNHNS; CDR2 reads SASEGT. V was cut by 4 bases and J by 0 bases, with 4 bases left in between. Written as DNA, the CDR3 is TGTGCCAGCAGTGTGAGCTCCTACGAGCAGTACTTC. Residues: CASSVSSYEQYF.